The source of this T cell receptor (beta chain) is a study of cytomegalovirus exposure and HLA in healthy donors. The PCR was carried out with 60 Vbeta primers and 13 Jbeta primers. This table comes from immunoSEQ multiplex PCR, and its TCRdb copy is limited to in-frame clones, with some not included. Of some 180,000 clones in the sample, almost 75% are singletons; the top ten hold about 5%. The specimen sequenced was PBMCs. The sequence was collected from a woman under 30 in good health and CMV-seropositive.

The CDR3 reads CASRDTGGVGYEQYF. Written as DNA, the CDR3 is TGTGCCAGCAGGGATACAGGGGGAGTGGGGTACGAGCAGTACTTC. The chain carries TRBV5-8 and TRBJ2-7, with 8 bases that match TRBD1. The V gene end was trimmed by 5 bases and the J gene end by 4 bases; junction bases not matched to a gene: 11. The CDR3 totals 15 residues. The germline gives CDR1 SGHTS, CDR2 YDEGEE.